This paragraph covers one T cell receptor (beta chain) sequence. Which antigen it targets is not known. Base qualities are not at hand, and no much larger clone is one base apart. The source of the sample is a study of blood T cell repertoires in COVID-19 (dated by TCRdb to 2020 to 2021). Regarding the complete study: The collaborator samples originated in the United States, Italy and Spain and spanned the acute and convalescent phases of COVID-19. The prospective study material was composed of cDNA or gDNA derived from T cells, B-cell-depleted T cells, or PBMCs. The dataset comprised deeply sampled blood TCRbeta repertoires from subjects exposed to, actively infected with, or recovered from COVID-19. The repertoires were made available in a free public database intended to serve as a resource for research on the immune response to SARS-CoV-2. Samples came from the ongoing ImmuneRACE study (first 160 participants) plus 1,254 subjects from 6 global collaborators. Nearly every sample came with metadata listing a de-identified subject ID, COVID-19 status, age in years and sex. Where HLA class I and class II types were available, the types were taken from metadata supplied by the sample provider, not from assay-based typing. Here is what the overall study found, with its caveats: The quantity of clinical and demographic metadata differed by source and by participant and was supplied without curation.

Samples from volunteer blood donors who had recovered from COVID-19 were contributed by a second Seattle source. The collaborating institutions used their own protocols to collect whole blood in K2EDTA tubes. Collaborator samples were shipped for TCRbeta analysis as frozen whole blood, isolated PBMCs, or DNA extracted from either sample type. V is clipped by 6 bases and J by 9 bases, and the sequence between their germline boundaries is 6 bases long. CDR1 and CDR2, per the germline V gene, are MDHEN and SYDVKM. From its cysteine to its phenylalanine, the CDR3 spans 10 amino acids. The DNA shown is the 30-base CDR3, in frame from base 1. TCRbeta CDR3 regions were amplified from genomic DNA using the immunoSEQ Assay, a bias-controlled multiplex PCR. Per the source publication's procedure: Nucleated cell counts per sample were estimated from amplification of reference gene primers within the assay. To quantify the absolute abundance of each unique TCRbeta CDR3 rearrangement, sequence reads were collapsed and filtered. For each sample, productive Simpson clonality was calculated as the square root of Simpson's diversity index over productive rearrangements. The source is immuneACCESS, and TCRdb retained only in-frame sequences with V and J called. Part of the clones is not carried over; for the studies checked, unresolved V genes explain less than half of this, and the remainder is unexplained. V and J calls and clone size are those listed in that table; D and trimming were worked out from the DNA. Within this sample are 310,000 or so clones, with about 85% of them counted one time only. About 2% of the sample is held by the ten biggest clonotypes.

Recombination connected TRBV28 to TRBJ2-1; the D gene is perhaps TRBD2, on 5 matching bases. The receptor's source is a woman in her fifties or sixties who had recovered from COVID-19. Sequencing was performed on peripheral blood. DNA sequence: TGTGCCAGCAGACGGGGTGAGCAGTTCTTC. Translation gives CASRRGEQFF.